Presented here are 24 T cell receptor beta chains from one specimen sequenced in a study of vaccination effects on CD4 cells after COVID-19. The antigens these receptors bind are not known. When less than 11 days of culture had elapsed, CD4+ T cells were isolated. The participants, recipients of two vaccine doses, got either BNT162b2 or mRNA-1273. Clones were read by immunoSEQ multiplex PCR, and TCRdb kept only the in-frame ones, dropping some. The sample consists of approximately 31,000 clones, around 70% of them appearing once. The sample here was CD4+ T cells from PBMCs cultured without peptide, taken after COVID-19 vaccination. These receptors were obtained from a human donor who received a COVID-19 vaccine.

This chain uses TRBV19 with TRBJ1-5; 8 nucleotides match TRBD1. Losses at the gene ends were 5 bases for V and 2 bases for J; bases not matched to a gene: 20. The V gene's germline CDR1 is LNHDA and CDR2 SQIVND (reference sequence). This CDR3 has 20 residues. The CDR3 reads CASSSTPGQAQNSGNQPQHF. The DNA for the CDR3 is TGTGCCAGTAGTTCAACCCCGGGACAGGCCCAAAATTCGGGCAATCAGCCCCAGCATTTT.

The chain links TRBV3-1 (or the pseudogene TRBV3-2) to TRBJ2-3; the match to TRBD2 covers 12 bases. Trimming removed 4 bases from V and 0 bases from J; junction bases left unmatched: 2. This CDR3 region has 16 residues. CDR1 and CDR2 from the germline V gene are LGHDT and YNNKEL (reference sequence). The CDR3 loop is CASSPSGRVSTDTQYF. CDR3 in DNA: TGTGCCAGCAGCCCTAGCGGGAGGGTTAGCACAGATACGCAGTATTTT.

V is TRBV19 and J is TRBJ2-3; 8 bases align to TRBD2. V lost 3 bases, J lost 4 bases, and 15 bases stayed unmatched. This CDR3 contains 18 residues. CDR1 LNHDA and CDR2 SQIVND come from the germline V gene (reference sequence). The CDR3 coding sequence is TGTGCCAGTAGTATGGGAGGTGGAGGACTAGCAGCCCCAGATACGCAGTATTTT. The encoded protein is CASSMGGGGLAAPDTQYF.

The sample holds a few counts of this clone. The chain recombines TRBV7-2 with TRBJ2-1, with 7 bases matching TRBD1. Looked up from germline, CDR1 is SGHTA and CDR2 is FQGNSA. Trimming removed 1 base from V and 9 bases from J; junction bases left unmatched: 3. The CDR3 consists of 13 residues. In DNA form, the CDR3 reads TGTGCCAGCAGCTTAGAGGGACAGACTGAGCAGTTCTTC. Amino acid sequence: CASSLEGQTEQFF. Complete variable domain (other parts from reference TRBV7-2 and TRBJ2-1): GAGVSQSPSNKVTEKGKDVELRCDPISGHTALYWYRQSLGQGLEFLIYFQGNSAPDKSGLPSDRFSAERTGGSVSTLTIQRTQQEDSAVYLCASSLEGQTEQFFGPGTRLTVL.

As DNA, the CDR3 is TGTGCCTGGAGTACAGGCCAAGGAGATACGCAGTATTTT. Translation gives CAWSTGQGDTQYF. The chain carries TRBV30 and TRBJ2-3, with D tentatively TRBD1 (5 bases). The V end lost 2 bases, the J end lost 5 bases, and 11 bases lay between the germline ends. CDR1 is GTSNPN and CDR2 is SVGIG in the germline V gene (reference sequence). This CDR3 is 13 amino acids long. The whole variable domain, remainder taken from reference TRBV30 and TRBJ2-3, is SQTIHQWPATLVQPVGSPLSLECTVEGTSNPNLYWYRQAAGRGLQLLFYSVGIGQISSEVPQNLSASRPQDRQFILSSKKLLLSDSGFYLCAWSTGQGDTQYFGPGTRLTVL.

The chain uses TRBV4-1 and TRBJ1-3; D not certain. The CDR3 is 16 amino acids. The germline CDR1 and CDR2 sequences are MGHRA and YSYEKL. Trimming removed 0 bases from V and 3 bases from J, with 12 bases in between. CDR3 protein: CASSQDPAGRGNTIYF. The DNA for the CDR3 is TGCGCCAGCAGCCAAGACCCCGCAGGACGTGGAAACACCATATATTTT.

The chain recombines TRBV19 with TRBJ2-1, with 9 bases fitting TRBD2. Germline V gene data show CDR1 as LNHDA and CDR2 as SQIVND (reference sequence). V shed 6 bases and J 4 bases; nucleotides not matched to a gene: 10. CDR3 length: 16 residues. CDR3 nucleotides: TGTGCCAGTAGCGTAGGAGCGGGAGGATCATACAATGAGCAGTTCTTC. Protein: CASSVGAGGSYNEQFF.

The chain couples TRBV7-6 to TRBJ2-7, with 8 bases identical to TRBD2. The germline CDR1 and CDR2 sequences are SGHVS and FNYEAQ. This CDR3 spans 15 amino acids. V shed 5 bases, J shed 3 bases, and the junction held 9 bases outside the gene matches. CDR3 residues: CASSKGGSGNYEQYF. The CDR3 DNA follows: TGTGCCAGCAGCAAAGGAGGTAGCGGGAACTACGAGCAGTACTTC.

This clone was seen a few times. The rearrangement uses TRBV6-5 and TRBJ2-1; TRBD1 matches 7 bases. The V segment lost 2 bases and the J segment 8 bases; nucleotides outside the gene matches: 6. The CDR3 totals 14 residues. Germline V lookup: CDR1 MNHEY, CDR2 SVGAGI. DNA of the CDR3: TGTGCCAGCAGTTACCCTGACAGGGAAGATGAGCAGTTCTTC. Amino acids: CASSYPDREDEQFF.

J is TRBJ2-2 and V is TRBV5-1; D uncertain. V was shortened by 1 base and J by 3 bases, with 19 bases between the two germline ends. The germline CDR1 and CDR2 sequences are SGHRS and YFSETQ. This CDR3 is built from 18 residues. CDR3 nucleotide sequence: TGCGCCAGCAGCTTGCATGCCGGGCGGATTTCGGACACCGGGGAGCTGTTTTTT. As protein: CASSLHAGRISDTGELFF.

This chain's CDR3 is CASSMTAGESSYEQYF. CDR3 nucleotides: TGTGCCAGTAGTATGACCGCGGGAGAATCCTCCTACGAGCAGTACTTC. The chain uses TRBV19 and TRBJ2-7; TRBD2 agrees at 7 bases. With V trimmed by 3 bases and J by 0 bases, 8 bases remained unmatched. This CDR3 contains 16 residues. The V gene's germline CDR1 is LNHDA and CDR2 SQIVND (reference sequence).

This sequence joins TRBV2 and TRBJ1-2; TRBD1 aligns across 7 bases. Germline V CDR1 and CDR2: SNHLY, FYNNEI. Losses at the gene ends were 4 bases for V and 6 bases for J; bases not matched to a gene: 5. This CDR3 contains 13 residues. CDR3 protein: CASSGDRGNGYTF. Written as DNA, the CDR3 is TGTGCCAGCAGTGGGGACAGAGGGAATGGCTACACCTTC.

The V and J genes are TRBV2 and TRBJ1-6; the D gene is possibly TRBD1 (6 bases). There are 14 residues in the CDR3. Germline V gene lookup returns CDR1 SNHLY and CDR2 FYNNEI. V was pared by 7 bases and J by 8 bases, with 15 bases between. The DNA for the CDR3 is TGTGCCAGCACCCCAGACAGGTCTTATTCACCCCTCCACTTT. This sequence encodes CASTPDRSYSPLHF.

This clone was observed a single time. The J gene is TRBJ1-1, the V gene TRBV3-1 (or the pseudogene TRBV3-2); tentatively, D is TRBD1 (6 bases). Germline CDR1 reads LGHDT; CDR2 reads YNNKEL (reference sequence). This CDR3 is built from 14 residues. The germline V and J ends were trimmed by 3 bases and 4 bases, with 12 bases remaining between them. For the CDR3, the DNA is TGTGCCAGCAGCCAGTCAGGGGCCCGCACTGAAGCTTTCTTT. It is translated as CASSQSGARTEAFF.

The chain combines TRBV5-1 with TRBJ1-1; 9 bases match TRBD1. The V and J ends lost 6 bases and 9 bases, in that order; junction bases with no gene match: 12. The CDR3 length is 14 residues. Germline CDR1 SGHRS, CDR2 YFSETQ. CDR3 sequence: CASTSSGTGTQAFF. The DNA of the CDR3 is TGCGCCAGCACATCTTCGGGGACAGGGACCCAAGCTTTCTTT.

The chain links TRBV12-3 or TRBV12-4 to TRBJ1-1, with D perhaps TRBD1 (6 bases). V was shortened by 6 bases and J by 11 bases, with 13 bases between the two germline ends. The CDR3 covers 11 residues. The CDR3 coding sequence is TGTGCCAGCAGCACAGGGTCTTGGGCTTTCTTT. It codes for CASSTGSWAFF.

The chain joins TRBV6-5 to TRBJ2-1; tentative D call: TRBD1 (6 bases). Germline assignment: CDR1 MNHEY and CDR2 SVGAGI. CDR3 length: 14 residues. The V end lost 8 bases, the J end lost 0 bases, and 11 bases lay between the germline ends. The DNA of the CDR3 is TGTGCCAGCGGGGGCACAAGCTCCTACAATGAGCAGTTCTTC. Translating it yields CASGGTSSYNEQFF.

This sequence joins TRBV7-9 and TRBJ2-7, with D hard to call. The V end was cut by 1 base, the J end by 6 bases, with 10 bases between. This CDR3 has 13 amino acids. CDR1 and CDR2 from the germline V gene are SEHNR and FQNEAQ (reference sequence). The CDR3 nucleotides read TGTGCCAGCAGCTTAGGCCTATTCGGCGAGCAGTACTTC. It yields the protein CASSLGLFGEQYF.

This clone was seen only a few times. The chain has TRBV28 and TRBJ1-5; TRBD1 matches 10 bases. The CDR3 has 13 residues. V dropped 8 bases and J dropped 4; count of bases not matched to a gene: 2. CDR1 and CDR2 from the germline V gene are MDHEN and SYDVKM. For the CDR3, the DNA is TGTGCCAGCCGGGACAGGGGAAATCAGCCCCAGCATTTT. Encoded protein: CASRDRGNQPQHF.

In this sample, this clone turned up a few times. This chain links TRBV25-1 with TRBJ2-7; possibly TRBD1 for D (5 bases). V shed 4 bases and J shed 6 bases, with 10 bases lying between them. Looked up from germline, CDR1 is MGHDK and CDR2 is SYGVNS. This CDR3 comprises 12 residues. Written as DNA, the CDR3 is TGTGCCAGCAGTGGGGGCTCTCGCGAGCAGTACTTC. Its protein product is CASSGGSREQYF.

The chain couples TRBV5-4 to TRBJ2-1; 11 positions match TRBD2. Germline values: CDR1 SGHNT, CDR2 YYREEE (reference sequence). The junction had 2 bases not matched to a gene; V was cut back by 0 bases and J by 3 bases. This CDR3 is built from 16 residues. The CDR3 is CASSLDLAGGYNEQFF. The DNA of the CDR3 is TGTGCCAGCAGCTTGGACCTAGCGGGAGGCTACAATGAGCAGTTCTTC. The whole variable domain, remainder taken from reference TRBV5-4 and TRBJ2-1, is ETGVTQSPTHLIKTRGQQVTLRCSSQSGHNTVSWYQQALGQGPQFIFQYYREEENGRGNFPPRFSGLQFPNYSSELNVNALELDDSALYLCASSLDLAGGYNEQFFGPGTRLTVL.

This clone was counted only a few times. This sequence joins TRBV19 and TRBJ2-3; D uncertain. The germline CDR1 and CDR2 sequences are LNHDA and SQIVND (reference sequence). The CDR3 covers 12 residues. Trimming cost V 2 bases and J 9 bases, with 9 bases left between them. CDR3 coding DNA: TGTGCCAGTAGTATACAGACTGGGACGCAGTATTTT. Translation gives CASSIQTGTQYF.

The CDR3 here is CASSTTGTTEAFF. DNA for the CDR3: TGTGCCAGCAGCACGACAGGTACTACTGAAGCTTTCTTT. This chain links TRBV7-9 with TRBJ1-1, with D tentatively TRBD1 (6 bases). Germline CDR1 SEHNR, CDR2 FQNEAQ (reference sequence). The CDR3 contains 13 residues. V lost 5 bases and J lost 5, with 12 bases in between.

V usage is TRBV29-1 and J usage is TRBJ2-3, with TRBD2 identical over 7 bases. The CDR3 runs 12 residues. CDR1 and CDR2 from the germline V gene are SQVTM and ANQGSEA. V lost 4 bases and J lost 6; bases outside the gene matches: 4. CDR3 region: CSVGQGGDTQYF. The CDR3 DNA is TGCAGCGTTGGGCAGGGAGGGGATACGCAGTATTTT.